The clone carrying this TCR beta chain was seen just once. V shed 2 bases and J 4 bases; nucleotides not matched to a gene: 5. Looked up from germline, CDR1 is KGHDR and CDR2 is SFDVKD. CDR3 size: 16 residues. The entry originates in a study of blood T cell repertoires in COVID-19. About the study: Acute and convalescent COVID-19 specimens originated in the United States, Italy and Spain. The analysed material was cDNA or gDNA that came from T cells, B-cell-depleted T cells, or PBMCs.

Per the study methods: Reference gene primer amplification yielded estimated nucleated cell counts. TCRdb keeps only in-frame clones here, not all; method: immunoSEQ multiplex PCR. The V and J calls and the clone size are those of that table, but D and trimming were determined from the DNA. Seen here are just over 250,000 clones, more than 75% observed once, and the top ten hold around 9.1%. The sequenced material came from peripheral blood. This TCR was recovered from a man aged 40-55 years who had recovered from COVID-19. The chain joins TRBV24-1 to TRBJ2-3; TRBD1 agrees at 10 bases. The CDR3 DNA is TGTGCCACCAGTGATTATACCGGGACAGGGGCAGATACGCAGTATTTT. It translates to CATSDYTGTGADTQYF.